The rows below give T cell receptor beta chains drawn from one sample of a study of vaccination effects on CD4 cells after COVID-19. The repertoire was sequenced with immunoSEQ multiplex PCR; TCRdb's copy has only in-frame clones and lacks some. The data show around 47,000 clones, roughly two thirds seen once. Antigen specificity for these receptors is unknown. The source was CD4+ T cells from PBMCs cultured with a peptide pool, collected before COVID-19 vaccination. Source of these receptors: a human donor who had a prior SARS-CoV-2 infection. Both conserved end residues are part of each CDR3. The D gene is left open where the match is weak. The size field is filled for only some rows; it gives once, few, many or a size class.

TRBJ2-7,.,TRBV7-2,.,CASSFAASSYEQYF,TGTGCCAGCAGCTTTGCAGCCAGCTCCTACGAGCAGTACTTC
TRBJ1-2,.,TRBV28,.,CASKLRPQGNYGYTF,TGTGCCAGCAAACTCCGACCCCAGGGGAACTATGGCTACACCTTC
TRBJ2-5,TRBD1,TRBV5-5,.,CASSTGTVGETQYF,TGTGCCAGCAGCACAGGGACAGTCGGAGAGACCCAGTACTTC
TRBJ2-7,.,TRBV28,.,CASSLSDPGRGGNEQYF,TGTGCCAGCAGTTTATCCGACCCCGGCAGGGGAGGCAACGAGCAGTACTTC
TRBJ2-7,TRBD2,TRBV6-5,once,CASTSGAYEQYF,TGTGCCAGTACTAGCGGGGCGTACGAGCAGTACTTC
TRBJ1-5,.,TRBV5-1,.,CASSLGSDQPQHF,TGCGCCAGCAGCCTTGGATCGGATCAGCCCCAGCATTTT
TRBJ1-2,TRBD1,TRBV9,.,CASSVDSGTGLGYTF,TGTGCCAGCAGCGTAGATAGCGGGACAGGGCTTGGCTACACCTTC
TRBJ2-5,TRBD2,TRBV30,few,CAWTGLAGSETQYF,TGTGCCTGGACTGGACTAGCGGGATCAGAGACCCAGTACTTC
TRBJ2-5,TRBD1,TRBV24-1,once,CATSGVGQGSGTQYF,TGTGCCACCAGTGGAGTAGGACAGGGATCGGGGACCCAGTACTTC
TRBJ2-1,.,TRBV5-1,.,CASSLGTASGEQFF,TGCGCCAGCAGCTTGGGGACAGCCTCCGGGGAGCAGTTCTTC
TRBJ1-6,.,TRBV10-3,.,CAGRTDLNSPLHF,TGTGCCGGAAGGACAGACTTAAATTCACCCCTCCACTTT
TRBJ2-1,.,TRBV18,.,CASSPSPGRGEQFF,TGTGCCAGCTCACCGTCCCCGGGTCGGGGTGAGCAGTTCTTC
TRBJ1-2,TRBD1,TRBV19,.,CASSPPFRQGAGYTF,TGTGCCAGTAGTCCCCCCTTCCGACAGGGGGCAGGCTACACCTTC
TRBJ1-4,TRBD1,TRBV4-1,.,CASSQSGTGDEKLFF,TGCGCCAGCAGCCAATCCGGGACAGGGGATGAAAAACTGTTTTTT
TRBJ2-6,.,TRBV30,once,CAWTLGSGANVLTF,TGTGCCTGGACGCTGGGCTCTGGGGCCAACGTCCTGACTTTC
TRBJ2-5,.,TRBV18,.,CASSLPGQRQETQYF,TGTGCCAGCTCACTTCCGGGCCAAAGACAAGAGACCCAGTACTTC